This entry describes one TCR beta chain. What it binds is not known. This sample was included in a study of T cells after yellow fever vaccination. In making TCR cDNA, 5'RACE template switching added a universal primer site and UMIs to it. TCRdb reanalysed the 5' RACE reads using MiXCR and keeps one entry per CDR3 protein. The sample includes 150,000 to 200,000 distinct CDR3 sequences, 6% to 7.5% of them seen just once. Whole-study results and caveats: Contamination of FACS-sorted repertoires by abundant clonotypes from the bulk population could occur. Detected again after the booster were most primary-vaccination clones, at 96% CD4 and more than 70% CD8. Although the secondary response was weaker, it peaked faster, at day 5 versus 15.

The source of this sequence is a young man who received the YFV17D yellow fever vaccine. The sequencing here drew on CD4+ T cells sorted from PBMCs, taken roughly 5 days after the first yellow fever vaccination.

This chain's CDR3 is CASSFESDGYTEAFF. CDR3 nucleotides: TGCGCCAGCAGCTTCGAGAGTGACGGCTACACTGAAGCTTTCTTT. The rearrangement links TRBV5-1 to TRBJ1-1; the D is unclear. CDR3 length equals 15 residues. V was clipped by 2 bases and J by 3 bases, with 14 bases between them. Germline loops: CDR1 SGHRS, CDR2 YFSETQ.